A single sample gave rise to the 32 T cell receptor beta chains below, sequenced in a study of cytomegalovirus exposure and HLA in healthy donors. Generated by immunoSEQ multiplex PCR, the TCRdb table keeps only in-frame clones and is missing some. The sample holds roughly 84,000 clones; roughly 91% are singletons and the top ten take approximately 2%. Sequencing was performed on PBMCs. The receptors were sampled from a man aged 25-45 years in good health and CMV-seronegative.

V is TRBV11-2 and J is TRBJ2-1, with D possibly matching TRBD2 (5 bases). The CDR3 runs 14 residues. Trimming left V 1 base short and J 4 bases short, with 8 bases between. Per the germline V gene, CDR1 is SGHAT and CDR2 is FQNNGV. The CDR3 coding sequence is TGTGCCAGCAGCTTAGCCGGGGTATACAATGAGCAGTTCTTC. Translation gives CASSLAGVYNEQFF.

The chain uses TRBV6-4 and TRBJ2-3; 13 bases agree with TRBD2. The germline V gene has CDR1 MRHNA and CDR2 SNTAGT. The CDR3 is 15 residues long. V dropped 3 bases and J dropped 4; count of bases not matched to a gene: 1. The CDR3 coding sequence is TGTGCCAGCAGTGAACTAGCGGGAGGGGCAGATACGCAGTATTTT. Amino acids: CASSELAGGADTQYF.

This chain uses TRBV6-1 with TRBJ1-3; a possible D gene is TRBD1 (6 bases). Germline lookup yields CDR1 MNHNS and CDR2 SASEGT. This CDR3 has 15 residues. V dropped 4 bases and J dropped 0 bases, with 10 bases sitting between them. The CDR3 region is CASSVRTASGNTIYF. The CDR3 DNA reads TGTGCCAGCAGTGTTAGGACAGCCTCTGGAAACACCATATATTTT.

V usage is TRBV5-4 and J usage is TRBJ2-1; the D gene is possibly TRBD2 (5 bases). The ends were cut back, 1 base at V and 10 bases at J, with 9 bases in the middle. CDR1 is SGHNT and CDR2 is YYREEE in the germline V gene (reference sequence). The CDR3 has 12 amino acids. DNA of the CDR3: TGTGCCAGCAGCTTGATTGGAGGCGAGCAGTTCTTC. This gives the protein CASSLIGGEQFF. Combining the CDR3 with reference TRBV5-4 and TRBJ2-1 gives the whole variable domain ETGVTQSPTHLIKTRGQQVTLRCSSQSGHNTVSWYQQALGQGPQFIFQYYREEENGRGNFPPRFSGLQFPNYSSELNVNALELDDSALYLCASSLIGGEQFFGPGTRLTVL.

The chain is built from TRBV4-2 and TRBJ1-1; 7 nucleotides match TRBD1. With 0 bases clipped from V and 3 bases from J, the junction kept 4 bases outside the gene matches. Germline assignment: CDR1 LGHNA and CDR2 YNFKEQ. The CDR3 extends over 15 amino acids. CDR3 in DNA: TGTGCCAGCAGCCAAGAGGGGACAGCGGACACTGAAGCTTTCTTT. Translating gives CASSQEGTADTEAFF.

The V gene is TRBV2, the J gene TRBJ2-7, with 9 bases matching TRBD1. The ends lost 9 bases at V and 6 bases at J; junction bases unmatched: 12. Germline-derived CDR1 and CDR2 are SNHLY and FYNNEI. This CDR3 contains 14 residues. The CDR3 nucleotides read TGTGCCAGTGGGGGACAGGGTCCGGACAGCGAGCAGTACTTC. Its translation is CASGGQGPDSEQYF.

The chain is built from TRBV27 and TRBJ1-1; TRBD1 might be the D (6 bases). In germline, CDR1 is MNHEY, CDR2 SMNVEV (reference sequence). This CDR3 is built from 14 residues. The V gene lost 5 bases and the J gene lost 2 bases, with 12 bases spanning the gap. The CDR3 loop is CASSHGQKNTEAFF. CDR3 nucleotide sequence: TGTGCCAGCAGTCACGGACAGAAAAACACTGAAGCTTTCTTT.

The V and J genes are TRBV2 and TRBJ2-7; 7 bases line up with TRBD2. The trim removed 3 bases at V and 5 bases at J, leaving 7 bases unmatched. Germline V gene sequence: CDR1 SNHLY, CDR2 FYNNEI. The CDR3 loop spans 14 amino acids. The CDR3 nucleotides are TGTGCCAGCAGTGAGTTAAGACTAGCCCACGAGCAGTACTTC. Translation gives CASSELRLAHEQYF.

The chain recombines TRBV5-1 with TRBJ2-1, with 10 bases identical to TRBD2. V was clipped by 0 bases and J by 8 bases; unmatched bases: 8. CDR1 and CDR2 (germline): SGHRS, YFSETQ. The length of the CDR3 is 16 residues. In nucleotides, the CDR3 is TGCGCCAGCAGCTTGGGGCTAGCGGGAGTAAGGGATGAGCAGTTCTTC. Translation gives CASSLGLAGVRDEQFF.

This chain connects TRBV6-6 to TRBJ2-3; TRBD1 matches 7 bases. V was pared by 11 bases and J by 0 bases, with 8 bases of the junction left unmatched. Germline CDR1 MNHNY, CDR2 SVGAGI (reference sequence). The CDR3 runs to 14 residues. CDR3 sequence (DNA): TGTGCCGTCAGGGACAGCCTCAGCACAGATACGCAGTATTTT. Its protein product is CAVRDSLSTDTQYF.

The CDR3 DNA follows: TGTGCCTGGAGTGTGGGCGGGAGCACAGATACGCAGTATTTT. This translates into CAWSVGGSTDTQYF. The gene calls are TRBV30 and TRBJ2-3; tentatively, D is TRBD2 (5 bases). V was shortened by 0 bases and J by 0 bases, with 7 bases between the two germline ends. Germline-derived CDR1 and CDR2 are GTSNPN and SVGIG (reference sequence). This CDR3 has 14 residues.

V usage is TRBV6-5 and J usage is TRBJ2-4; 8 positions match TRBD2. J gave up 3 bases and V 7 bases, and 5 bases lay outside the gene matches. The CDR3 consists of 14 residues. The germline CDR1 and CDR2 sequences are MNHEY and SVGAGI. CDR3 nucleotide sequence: TGTGCCAGCACCCCAGCGGGGGTCAAAAACATTCAGTACTTC. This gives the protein CASTPAGVKNIQYF.

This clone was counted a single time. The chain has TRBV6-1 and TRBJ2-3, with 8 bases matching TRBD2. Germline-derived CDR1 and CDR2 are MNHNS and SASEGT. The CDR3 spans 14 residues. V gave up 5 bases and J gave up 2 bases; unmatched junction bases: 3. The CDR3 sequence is CASSMTSATDTQYF. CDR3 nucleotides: TGTGCCAGCAGTATGACTAGCGCCACAGATACGCAGTATTTT.

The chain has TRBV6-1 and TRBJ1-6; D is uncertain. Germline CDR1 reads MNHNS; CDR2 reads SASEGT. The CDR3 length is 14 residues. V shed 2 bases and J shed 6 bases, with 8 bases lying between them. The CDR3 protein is CASSEMEGNSPLHF. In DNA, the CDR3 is TGTGCCAGCAGTGAAATGGAGGGTAATTCACCCCTCCACTTT.

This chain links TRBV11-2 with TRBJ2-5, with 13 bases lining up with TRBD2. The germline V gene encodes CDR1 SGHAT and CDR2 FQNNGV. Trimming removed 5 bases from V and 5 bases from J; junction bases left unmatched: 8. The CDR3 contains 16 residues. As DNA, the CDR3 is TGTGCCAGCAGCGGGGGACTAGCGGGAATTTGGGAGACCCAGTACTTC. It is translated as CASSGGLAGIWETQYF.

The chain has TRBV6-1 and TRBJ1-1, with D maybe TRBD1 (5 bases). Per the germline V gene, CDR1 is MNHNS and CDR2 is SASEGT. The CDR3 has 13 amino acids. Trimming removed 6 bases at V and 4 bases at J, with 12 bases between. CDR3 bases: TGTGCCAGCAGATACCTCGGGGGCACTGAAGCTTTCTTT. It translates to CASRYLGGTEAFF.

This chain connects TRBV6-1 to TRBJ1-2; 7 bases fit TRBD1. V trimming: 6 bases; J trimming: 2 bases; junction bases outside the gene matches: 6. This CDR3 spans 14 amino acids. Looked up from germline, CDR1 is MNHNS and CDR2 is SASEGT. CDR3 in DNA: TGTGCCAGCAGGGAGACAGGGATCAACTATGGCTACACCTTC. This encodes CASRETGINYGYTF.

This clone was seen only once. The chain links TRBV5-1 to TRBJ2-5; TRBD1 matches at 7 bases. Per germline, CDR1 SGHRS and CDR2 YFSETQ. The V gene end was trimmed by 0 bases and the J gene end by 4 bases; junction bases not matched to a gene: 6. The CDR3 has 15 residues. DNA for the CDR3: TGCGCCAGCAGCTTGGCGAACAGGGGCGGAGAGACCCAGTACTTC. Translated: CASSLANRGGETQYF.

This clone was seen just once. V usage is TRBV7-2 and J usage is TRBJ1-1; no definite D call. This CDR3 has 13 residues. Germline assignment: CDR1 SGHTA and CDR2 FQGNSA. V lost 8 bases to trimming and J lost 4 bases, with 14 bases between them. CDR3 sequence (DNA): TGTGCCAGCCGAGGATGGGTCGCCACTGAAGCTTTCTTT. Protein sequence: CASRGWVATEAFF.

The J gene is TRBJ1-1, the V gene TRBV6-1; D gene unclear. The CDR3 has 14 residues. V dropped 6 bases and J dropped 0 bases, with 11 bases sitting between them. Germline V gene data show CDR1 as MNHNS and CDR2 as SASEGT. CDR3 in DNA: TGTGCCAGCAGATACTATAACCTGAACACTGAAGCTTTCTTT. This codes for CASRYYNLNTEAFF.

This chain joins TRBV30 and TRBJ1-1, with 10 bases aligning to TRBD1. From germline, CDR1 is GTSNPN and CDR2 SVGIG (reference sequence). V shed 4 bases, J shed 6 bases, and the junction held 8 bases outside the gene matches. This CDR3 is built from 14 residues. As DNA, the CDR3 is TGTGCCTGGAAACGTCCCGGGACAGGGGCTGAAGCTTTCTTT. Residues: CAWKRPGTGAEAFF.

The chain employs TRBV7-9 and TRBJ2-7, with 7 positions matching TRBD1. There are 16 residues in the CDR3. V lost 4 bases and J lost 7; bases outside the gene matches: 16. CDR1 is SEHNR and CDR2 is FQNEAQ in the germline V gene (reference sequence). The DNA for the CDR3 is TGTGCCAGCAGCTCACTACTTGCCGGGACAGTATTAGAGCAGTACTTC. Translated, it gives CASSSLLAGTVLEQYF. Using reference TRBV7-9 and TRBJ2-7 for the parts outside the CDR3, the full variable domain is DTGVSQNPRHKITKRGQNVTFRCDPISEHNRLYWYRQTLGQGPEFLTYFQNEAQLEKSRLLSDRFSAERPKGSFSTLEIQRTEQGDSAMYLCASSSLLAGTVLEQYFGPGTRLTVT.

In nucleotides, the CDR3 is TGTGCCAGTAGTATAGATCTGCGGGGACTCTACAATGAGCAGTTCTTC. This codes for CASSIDLRGLYNEQFF. The chain has TRBV19 and TRBJ2-1; weak D call: TRBD2 (6 bases). The germline V gene has CDR1 LNHDA and CDR2 SQIVND (reference sequence). The V and J ends lost 0 bases and 3 bases respectively, with 12 bases between them. The CDR3 runs to 16 residues.

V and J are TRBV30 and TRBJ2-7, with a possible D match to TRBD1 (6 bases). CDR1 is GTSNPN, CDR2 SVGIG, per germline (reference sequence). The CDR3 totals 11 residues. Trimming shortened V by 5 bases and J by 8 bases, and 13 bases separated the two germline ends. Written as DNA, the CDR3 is TGTGCCTGGGGGGGCGAGGCGAAGCAGTACTTC. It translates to CAWGGEAKQYF.

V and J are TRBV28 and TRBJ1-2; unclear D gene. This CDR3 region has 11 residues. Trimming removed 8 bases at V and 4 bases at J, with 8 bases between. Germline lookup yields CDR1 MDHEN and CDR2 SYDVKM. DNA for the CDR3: TGTGCCAGCCGGGCGGGCTATGGCTACACCTTC. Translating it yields CASRAGYGYTF.

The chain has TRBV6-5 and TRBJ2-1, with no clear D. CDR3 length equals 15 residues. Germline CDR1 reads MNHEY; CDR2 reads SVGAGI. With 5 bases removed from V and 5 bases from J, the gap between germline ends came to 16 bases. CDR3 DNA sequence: TGTGCCAGCAGTCCCCCGCTTAGTAAGAACAATGAGCAGTTCTTC. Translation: CASSPPLSKNNEQFF.

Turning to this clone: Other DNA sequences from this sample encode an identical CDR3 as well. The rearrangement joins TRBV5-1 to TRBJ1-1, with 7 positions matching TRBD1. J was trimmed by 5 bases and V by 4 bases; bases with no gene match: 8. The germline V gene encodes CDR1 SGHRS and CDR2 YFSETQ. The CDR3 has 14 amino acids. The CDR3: CASSLGGGGTEAFF. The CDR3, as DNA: TGCGCCAGCAGCCTGGGAGGGGGCGGGACTGAAGCTTTCTTT.

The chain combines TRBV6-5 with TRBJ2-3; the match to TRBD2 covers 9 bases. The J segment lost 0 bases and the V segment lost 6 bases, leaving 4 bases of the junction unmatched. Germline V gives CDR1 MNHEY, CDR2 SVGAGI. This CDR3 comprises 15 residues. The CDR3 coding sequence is TGTGCCAGCAGCCTGGGACTAGCTAGCACAGATACGCAGTATTTT. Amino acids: CASSLGLASTDTQYF.

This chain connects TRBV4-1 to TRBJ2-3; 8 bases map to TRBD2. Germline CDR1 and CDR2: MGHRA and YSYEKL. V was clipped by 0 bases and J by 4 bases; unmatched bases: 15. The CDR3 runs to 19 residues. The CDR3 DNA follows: TGCGCCAGCAGCCAAGATAGTCCGGGAGGGAGGGCCGACGCAGATACGCAGTATTTT. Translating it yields CASSQDSPGGRADADTQYF.

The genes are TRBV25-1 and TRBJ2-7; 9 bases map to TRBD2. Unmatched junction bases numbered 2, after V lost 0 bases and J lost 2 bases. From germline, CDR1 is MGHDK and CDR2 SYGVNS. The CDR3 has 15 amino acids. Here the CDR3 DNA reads TGTGCCAGCAGTGAATATAGCGGGAGAACCTACGAGCAGTACTTC. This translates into CASSEYSGRTYEQYF.

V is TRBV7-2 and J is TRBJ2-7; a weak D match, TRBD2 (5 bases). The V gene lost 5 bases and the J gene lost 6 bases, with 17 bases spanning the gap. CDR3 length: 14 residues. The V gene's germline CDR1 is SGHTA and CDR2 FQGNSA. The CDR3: CASSLVREGSEQYF. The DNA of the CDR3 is TGTGCCAGCAGCCTCGTGAGGGAAGGGAGCGAGCAGTACTTC.

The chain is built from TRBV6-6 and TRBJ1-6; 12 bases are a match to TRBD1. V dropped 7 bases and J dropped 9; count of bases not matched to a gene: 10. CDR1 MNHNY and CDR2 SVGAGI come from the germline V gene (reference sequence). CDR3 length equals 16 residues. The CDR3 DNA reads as TGTGCCAGCACCCGGGGGACAGGGGGCTTTGGTTCACCCCTCCACTTT. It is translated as CASTRGTGGFGSPLHF.